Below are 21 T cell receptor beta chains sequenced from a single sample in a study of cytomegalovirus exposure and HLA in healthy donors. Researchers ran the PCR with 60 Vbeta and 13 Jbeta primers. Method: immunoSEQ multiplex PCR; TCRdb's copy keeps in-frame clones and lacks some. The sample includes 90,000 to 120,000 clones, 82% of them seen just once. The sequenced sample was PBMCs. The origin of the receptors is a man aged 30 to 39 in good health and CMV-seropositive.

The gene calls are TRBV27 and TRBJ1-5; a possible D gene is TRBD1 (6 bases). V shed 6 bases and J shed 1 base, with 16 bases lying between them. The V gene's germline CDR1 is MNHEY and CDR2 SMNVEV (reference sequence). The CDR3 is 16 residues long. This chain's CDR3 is CASRRGTPNSNQPQHF. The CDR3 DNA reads TGTGCCAGCAGGCGGGGGACACCAAACAGCAATCAGCCCCAGCATTTT.

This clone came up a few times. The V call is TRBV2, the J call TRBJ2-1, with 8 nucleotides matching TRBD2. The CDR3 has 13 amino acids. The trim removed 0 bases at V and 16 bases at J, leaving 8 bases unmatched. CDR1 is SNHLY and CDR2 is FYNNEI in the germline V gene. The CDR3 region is CASSEAPGGPGFF. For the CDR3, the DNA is TGTGCCAGCAGTGAAGCCCCGGGGGGGCCAGGTTTCTTC.

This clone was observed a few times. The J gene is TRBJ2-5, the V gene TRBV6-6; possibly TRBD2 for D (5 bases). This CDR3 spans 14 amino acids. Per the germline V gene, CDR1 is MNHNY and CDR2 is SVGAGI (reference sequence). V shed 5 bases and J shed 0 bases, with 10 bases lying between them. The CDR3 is CASSQADYQETQYF. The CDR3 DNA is TGTGCCAGCAGTCAAGCGGACTACCAAGAGACCCAGTACTTC.

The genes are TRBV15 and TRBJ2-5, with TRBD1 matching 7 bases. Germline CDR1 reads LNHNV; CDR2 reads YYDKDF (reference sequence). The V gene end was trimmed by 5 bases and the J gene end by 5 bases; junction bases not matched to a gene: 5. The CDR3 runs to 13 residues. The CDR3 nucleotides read TGTGCCACCAGCGAGGGACAGCGTGAGACCCAGTACTTC. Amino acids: CATSEGQRETQYF.

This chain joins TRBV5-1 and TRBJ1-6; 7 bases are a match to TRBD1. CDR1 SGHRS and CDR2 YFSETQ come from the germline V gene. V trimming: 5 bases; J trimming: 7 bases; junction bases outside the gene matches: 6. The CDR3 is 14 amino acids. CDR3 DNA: TGCGCCAGCAGTAACGCGGGACAGAATTCACCCCTCCACTTT. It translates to CASSNAGQNSPLHF.

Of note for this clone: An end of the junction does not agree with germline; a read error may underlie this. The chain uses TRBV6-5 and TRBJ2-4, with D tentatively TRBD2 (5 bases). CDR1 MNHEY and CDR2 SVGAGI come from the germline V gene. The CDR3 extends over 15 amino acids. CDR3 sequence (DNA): TGTGCCAGCAGTTACCAACCAGGACTCCAAAACAGTCAGTACTTC. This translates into CASSYQPGLQNSQYF.

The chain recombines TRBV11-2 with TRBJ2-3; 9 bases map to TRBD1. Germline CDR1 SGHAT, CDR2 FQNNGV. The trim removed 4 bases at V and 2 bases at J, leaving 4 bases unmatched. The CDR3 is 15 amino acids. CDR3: CASSYRDRATDTQYF. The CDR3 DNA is TGTGCCAGCAGCTACCGGGACAGGGCCACAGATACGCAGTATTTT.

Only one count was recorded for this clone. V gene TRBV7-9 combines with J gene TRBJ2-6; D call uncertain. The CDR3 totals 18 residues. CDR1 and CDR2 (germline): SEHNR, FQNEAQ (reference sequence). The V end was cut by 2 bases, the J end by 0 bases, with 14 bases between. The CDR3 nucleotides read TGTGCCAGCAGCTTACTAACTCCCACCCCCTCTGGGGCCAACGTCCTGACTTTC. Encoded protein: CASSLLTPTPSGANVLTF.

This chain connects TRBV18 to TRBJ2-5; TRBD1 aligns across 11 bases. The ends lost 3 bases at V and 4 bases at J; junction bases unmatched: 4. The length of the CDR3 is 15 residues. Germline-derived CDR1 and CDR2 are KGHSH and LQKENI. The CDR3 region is CASSPPGTGGETQYF. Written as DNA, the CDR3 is TGTGCCAGCTCACCTCCGGGGACAGGGGGAGAGACCCAGTACTTC.

The CDR3 protein is CASSFGEGNTIYF. CDR3 DNA sequence: TGCGCCAGCAGCTTCGGTGAAGGAAACACCATATATTTT. The chain links TRBV5-1 to TRBJ1-3; D gene uncertain. CDR1 SGHRS and CDR2 YFSETQ come from the germline V gene. V was clipped by 2 bases and J by 4 bases, with 7 bases between them. CDR3 length: 13 residues.

CDR3 residues: CASSQFDSYLDGYTF. DNA for the CDR3: TGTGCCAGCAGCCAATTCGACAGTTATTTGGATGGCTACACCTTC. The rearrangement joins TRBV14 to TRBJ1-2; D possibly corresponds to TRBD1 (5 bases). The CDR3 length is 15 residues. The germline CDR1 and CDR2 sequences are SGHDN and FVKESK. Deletions cut 2 bases from V and 6 bases from J, with 16 bases between. The full variable domain, with the rest looked up from reference TRBV14 and TRBJ1-2, is EAGVTQFPSHSVIEKGQTVTLRCDPISGHDNLYWYRRVMGKEIKFLLHFVKESKQDESGMPNNRFLAERTGGTYSTLKVQPAELEDSGVYFCASSQFDSYLDGYTFGSGTRLTVV.

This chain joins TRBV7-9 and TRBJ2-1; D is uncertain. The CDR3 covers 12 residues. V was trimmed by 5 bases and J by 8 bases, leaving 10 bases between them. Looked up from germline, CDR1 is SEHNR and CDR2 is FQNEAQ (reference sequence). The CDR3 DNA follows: TGTGCCAGCAGCCTTAACGGGTATGAGCAGTTCTTC. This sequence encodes CASSLNGYEQFF.

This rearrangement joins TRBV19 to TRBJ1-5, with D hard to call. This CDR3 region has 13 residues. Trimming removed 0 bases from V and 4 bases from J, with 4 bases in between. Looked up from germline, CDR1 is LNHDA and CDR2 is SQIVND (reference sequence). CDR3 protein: CASSIDLNQPQHF. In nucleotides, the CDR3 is TGTGCCAGTAGTATAGATCTTAATCAGCCCCAGCATTTT.

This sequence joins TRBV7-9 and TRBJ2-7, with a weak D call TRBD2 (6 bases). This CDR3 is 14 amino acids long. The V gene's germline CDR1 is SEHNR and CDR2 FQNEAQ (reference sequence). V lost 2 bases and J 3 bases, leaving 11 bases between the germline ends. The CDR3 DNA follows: TGTGCCAGCAGCTTATCTAGCGTTAGCTACGAGCAGTACTTC. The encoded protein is CASSLSSVSYEQYF.

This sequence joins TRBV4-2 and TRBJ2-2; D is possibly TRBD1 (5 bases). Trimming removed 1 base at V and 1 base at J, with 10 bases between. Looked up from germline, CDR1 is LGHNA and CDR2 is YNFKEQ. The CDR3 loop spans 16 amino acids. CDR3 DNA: TGTGCCAGCAGCCAAGTTAAGCAGGGGAACACCGGGGAGCTGTTTTTT. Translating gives CASSQVKQGNTGELFF.

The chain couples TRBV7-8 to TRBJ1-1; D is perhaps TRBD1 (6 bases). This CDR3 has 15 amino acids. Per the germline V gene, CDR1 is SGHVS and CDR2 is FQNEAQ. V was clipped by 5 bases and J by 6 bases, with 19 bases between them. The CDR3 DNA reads TGTGCCAGCAGCCTAGTCGGCAGGGGTGAGTCTGAAGCTTTCTTT. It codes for CASSLVGRGESEAFF.

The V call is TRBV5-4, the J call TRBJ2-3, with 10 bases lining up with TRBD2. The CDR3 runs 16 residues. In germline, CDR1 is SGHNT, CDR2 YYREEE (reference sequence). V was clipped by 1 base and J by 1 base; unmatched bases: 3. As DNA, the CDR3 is TGTGCCAGCAGCTTGCGGCTAGCGGGGGGCACAGATACGCAGTATTTT. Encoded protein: CASSLRLAGGTDTQYF. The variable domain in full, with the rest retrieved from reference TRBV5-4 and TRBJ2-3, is ETGVTQSPTHLIKTRGQQVTLRCSSQSGHNTVSWYQQALGQGPQFIFQYYREEENGRGNFPPRFSGLQFPNYSSELNVNALELDDSALYLCASSLRLAGGTDTQYFGPGTRLTVL.

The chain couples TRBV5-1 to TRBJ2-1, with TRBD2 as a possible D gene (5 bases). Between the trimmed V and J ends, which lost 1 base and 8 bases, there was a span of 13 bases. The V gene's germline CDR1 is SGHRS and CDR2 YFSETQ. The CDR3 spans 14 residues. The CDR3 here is CASSLPGDRDEQFF. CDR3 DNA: TGCGCCAGCAGCTTGCCCGGGGATCGGGATGAGCAGTTCTTC. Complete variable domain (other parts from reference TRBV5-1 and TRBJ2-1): KAGVTQTPRYLIKTRGQQVTLSCSPISGHRSVSWYQQTPGQGLQFLFEYFSETQRNKGNFPGRFSGRQFSNSRSEMNVSTLELGDSALYLCASSLPGDRDEQFFGPGTRLTVL.

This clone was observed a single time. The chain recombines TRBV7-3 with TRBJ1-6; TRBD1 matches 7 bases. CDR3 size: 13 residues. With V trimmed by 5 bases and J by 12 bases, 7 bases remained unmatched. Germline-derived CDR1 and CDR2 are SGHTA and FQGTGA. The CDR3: CASSPTGLGPLHF. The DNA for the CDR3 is TGTGCCAGCAGCCCGACAGGGTTGGGACCCCTCCACTTT.

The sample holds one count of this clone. Here the CDR3 reads CASSWARPGSGNTIYF. CDR3 in DNA: TGTGCCAGCAGTTGGGCCAGGCCCGGCTCTGGAAACACCATATATTTT. The J gene is TRBJ1-3, the V gene TRBV27, with D uncertain. The CDR3 loop spans 16 amino acids. Looked up from germline, CDR1 is MNHEY and CDR2 is SMNVEV (reference sequence). Trimming cost V 4 bases and J 0 bases, with 13 bases left between them.

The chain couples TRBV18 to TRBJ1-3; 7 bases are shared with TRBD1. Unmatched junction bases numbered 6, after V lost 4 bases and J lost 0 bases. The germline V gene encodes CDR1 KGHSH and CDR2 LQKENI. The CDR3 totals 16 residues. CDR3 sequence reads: CASSQTPGGSGNTIYF. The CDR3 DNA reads TGTGCCAGCTCACAAACACCAGGGGGCTCTGGAAACACCATATATTTT.